The next 11 T cell receptor beta chains were all read from a single sample in a study of blood T cells in healthy people across ages. Sample-barcoded 5' priming and a J-beta primer mix drove a second PCR of roughly 6 to 12 cycles. Each CDR3 protein gets one entry after TCRdb re-called the 5' RACE reads with MiXCR. This table has more than 1,000,000 distinct CDR3 sequences, about 25% appearing once. This sample also appeared in a second study, on T cells of mothers and their children.

The sample taken for sequencing was blood. The receptors here all came from a girl aged 2 to 9 in good health.

This clonotype showed up just a few times. This rearrangement joins TRBV4-3 to TRBJ1-1; unclear D gene. CDR3 length: 17 residues. Trimming shortened V by 1 base and J by 0 bases, and 15 bases separated the two germline ends. The germline V gene encodes CDR1 LGHNA and CDR2 YSLEER. The CDR3 region is CASSQGPGPGLNTEAFF. The DNA for the CDR3 is TGCGCCAGCAGCCAAGGACCCGGGCCGGGATTGAACACTGAAGCTTTCTTT.

The sample holds a few counts of this clonotype. The J gene is TRBJ2-2, the V gene TRBV27; D ambiguous. With 4 bases removed from V and 0 bases from J, the gap between germline ends came to 15 bases. Germline V gene lookup returns CDR1 MNHEY and CDR2 SMNVEV (reference sequence). The CDR3 runs 17 residues. CDR3 sequence: CASSSSMTFANTGELFF. Written as DNA, the CDR3 is TGTGCCAGCAGTTCCTCCATGACATTCGCGAACACCGGGGAGCTGTTTTTT.

The sample holds a few counts of this clonotype. This sequence joins TRBV7-9 and TRBJ1-2, with D hard to call. This CDR3 is built from 14 residues. With 5 bases removed from V and 6 bases from J, the gap between germline ends came to 16 bases. Germline V gene sequence: CDR1 SEHNR, CDR2 FQNEAQ (reference sequence). CDR3 amino acids: CASSRAAGVDGYTF. In DNA, the CDR3 is TGTGCCAGCAGCAGAGCGGCGGGCGTCGATGGCTACACCTTC.

Comments on this clonotype: The final CDR3 position lacks the conserved phenylalanine or tryptophan, pointing to a likely read error. The V and J genes are TRBV12-3 or TRBV12-4 and TRBJ1-2, with 7 bases that match TRBD1. Trimming cost V 5 bases and J 0 bases; bases outside gene matches: 12. The CDR3 covers 17 residues. The CDR3 sequence is CASSLIGQARANYGYTL. CDR3 nucleotides: TGTGCCAGCAGTCTCATCGGACAGGCTAGAGCTAACTATGGCTACACCCTC.

The chain carries TRBV5-1 and TRBJ2-1; D uncertain. The V end lost 4 bases, the J end lost 4 bases, and 24 bases lay between the germline ends. CDR1 and CDR2 from the germline V gene are SGHRS and YFSETQ. The CDR3 consists of 18 residues. CDR3 nucleotide sequence: TGCGCCAGCAGCGAAGAGGCCGGTTCCCTCCCCGGATACAATGAGCAGTTCTTC. The encoded protein is CASSEEAGSLPGYNEQFF.

The sample holds a few counts of this clonotype. J is TRBJ2-1 and V is TRBV20-1; D is perhaps TRBD2 (6 bases). Germline V CDR1 and CDR2: DFQATT, SNEGSKA (reference sequence). V was shortened by 3 bases and J by 6 bases, with 21 bases between the two germline ends. The CDR3 contains 16 residues. CDR3 DNA sequence: TGCAGTGCTAGGTTGTACGGGGGAAGGGGCAGCAATGAGCAGTTCTTC. It translates to CSARLYGGRGSNEQFF.

This sequence joins TRBV6-6 and TRBJ2-7, with TRBD2 matching 10 bases. Germline V gene data show CDR1 as MNHNY and CDR2 as SVGAGI (reference sequence). V lost 10 bases, J lost 2 bases, and 8 bases stayed unmatched. This CDR3 is built from 14 residues. The CDR3 protein is CATRPSGGAYEQYF. The CDR3 coding sequence is TGTGCCACCCGCCCCAGCGGGGGGGCCTACGAGCAGTACTTC.

With respect to this clonotype: One end of the junction is discordant with germline, which a read error may explain. The rearrangement uses TRBV4-2 and TRBJ2-5; D not resolved. The J call may be mistaken, given a closer DNA end match to TRBJ2-1. CDR3 length: 13 residues. Looked up from germline, CDR1 is LGHNA and CDR2 is YNFKEQ. CDR3 in amino acids: CASSQDLFLEQFF. In nucleotides, the CDR3 is TGTGCCAGTAGCCAAGATCTCTTTCTTGAGCAGTTCTTC.

V is TRBV6-1 and J is TRBJ2-3; perhaps D is TRBD1 or TRBD2 (5 bases each). The CDR3 runs to 19 residues. Germline loops: CDR1 MNHNS, CDR2 SASEGT. V was shortened by 6 bases and J by 1 base, with 26 bases between the two germline ends. CDR3 in DNA: TGTGCCAGCAGACTCAGGACGGGACCGGTGGGGCTTCGCACAGATACGCAGTATTTT. It codes for CASRLRTGPVGLRTDTQYF.

This clonotype was detected a few times. V is TRBV9 and J is TRBJ2-2, with D tentatively TRBD1 (5 bases). This CDR3 contains 14 residues. Germline V CDR1 and CDR2: SGDLS, YYNGEE. Trimming took off 2 bases at V and 6 bases at J, with 11 bases between the two ends. The CDR3, as DNA: TGTGCCAGCAGCGTCGAAGGGGTCCCCGGGGAGCTGTTTTTT. It codes for CASSVEGVPGELFF. The whole variable domain, filled in from reference TRBV9 and TRBJ2-2, reads DSGVTQTPKHLITATGQRVTLRCSPRSGDLSVYWYQQSLDQGLQFLIQYYNGEERAKGNILERFSAQQFPDLHSELNLSSLELGDSALYFCASSVEGVPGELFFGEGSRLTVL.

Only a few counts were recorded for this clonotype. The chain employs TRBV9 and TRBJ2-2; no firm D call. CDR3 length: 15 amino acids. Trimming took 0 bases from V and 2 from J, leaving 8 bases between them. Looked up from germline, CDR1 is SGDLS and CDR2 is YYNGEE. CDR3: CASSVVADNTGELFF. CDR3 in DNA: TGTGCCAGCAGCGTAGTGGCAGACAACACCGGGGAGCTGTTTTTT.